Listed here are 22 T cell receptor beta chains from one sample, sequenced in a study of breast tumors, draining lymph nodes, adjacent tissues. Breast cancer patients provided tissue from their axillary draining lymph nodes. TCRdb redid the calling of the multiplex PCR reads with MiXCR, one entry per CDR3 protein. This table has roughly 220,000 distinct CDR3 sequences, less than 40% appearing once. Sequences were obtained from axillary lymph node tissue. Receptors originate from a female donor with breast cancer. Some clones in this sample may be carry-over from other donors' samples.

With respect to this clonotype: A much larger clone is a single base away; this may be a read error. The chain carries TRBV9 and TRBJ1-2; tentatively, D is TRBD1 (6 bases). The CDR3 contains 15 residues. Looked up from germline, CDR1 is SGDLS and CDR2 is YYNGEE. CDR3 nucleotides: TGTGCCAGCAGCGTACAGGGGATCGCTAACTATGGCTCCACCTTC. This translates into CASSVQGIANYGSTF.

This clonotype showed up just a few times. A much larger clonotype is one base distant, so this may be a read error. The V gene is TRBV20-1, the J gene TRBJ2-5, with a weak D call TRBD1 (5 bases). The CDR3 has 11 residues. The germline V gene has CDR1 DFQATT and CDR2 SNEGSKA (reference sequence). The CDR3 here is CSPHGNGAQSF. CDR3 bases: TGCAGTCCACACGGTAATGGGGCCCAGTCCTTC.

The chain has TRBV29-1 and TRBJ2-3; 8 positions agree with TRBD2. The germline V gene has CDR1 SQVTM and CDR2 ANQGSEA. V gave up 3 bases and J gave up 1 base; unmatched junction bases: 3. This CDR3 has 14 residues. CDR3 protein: CSVEVTSGTDTQYF. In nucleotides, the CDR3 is TGCAGCGTTGAGGTGACTAGCGGCACAGATACGCAGTATTTT.

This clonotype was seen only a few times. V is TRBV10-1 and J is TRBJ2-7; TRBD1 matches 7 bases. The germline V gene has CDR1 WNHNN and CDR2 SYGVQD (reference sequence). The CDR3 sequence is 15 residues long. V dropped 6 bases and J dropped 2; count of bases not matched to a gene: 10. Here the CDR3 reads CASRPWTGATYEQYF. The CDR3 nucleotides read TGCGCCAGCAGACCCTGGACAGGCGCAACCTACGAGCAGTACTTC.

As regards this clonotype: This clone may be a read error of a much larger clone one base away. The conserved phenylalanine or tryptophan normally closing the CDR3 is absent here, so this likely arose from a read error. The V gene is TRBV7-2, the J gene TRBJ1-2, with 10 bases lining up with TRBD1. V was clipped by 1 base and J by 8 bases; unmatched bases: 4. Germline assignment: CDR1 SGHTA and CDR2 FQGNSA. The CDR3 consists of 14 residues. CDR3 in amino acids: CASSLGTGGRGYTL. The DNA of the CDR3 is TGTGCCAGCAGCTTAGGGACAGGGGGAAGAGGCTACACCCTC.

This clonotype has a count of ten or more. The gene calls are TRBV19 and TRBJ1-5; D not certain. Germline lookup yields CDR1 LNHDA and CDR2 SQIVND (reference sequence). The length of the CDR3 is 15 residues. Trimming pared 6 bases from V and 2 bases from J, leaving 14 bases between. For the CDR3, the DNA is TGTGCCAGTAGCCCAGGTCGGGCGGGCAATCAGCCCCAGCATTTT. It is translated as CASSPGRAGNQPQHF.

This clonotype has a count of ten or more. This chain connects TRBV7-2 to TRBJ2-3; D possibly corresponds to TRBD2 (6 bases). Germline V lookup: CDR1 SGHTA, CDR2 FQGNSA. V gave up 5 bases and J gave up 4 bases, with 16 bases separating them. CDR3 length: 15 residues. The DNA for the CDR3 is TGTGCCAGCAGCCTTACCGGAGGGGCCGCAGATACGCAGTATTTT. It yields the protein CASSLTGGAADTQYF.

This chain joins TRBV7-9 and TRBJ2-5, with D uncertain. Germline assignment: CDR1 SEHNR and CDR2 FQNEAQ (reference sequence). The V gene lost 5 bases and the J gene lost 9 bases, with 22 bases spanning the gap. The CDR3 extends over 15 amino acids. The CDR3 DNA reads TGTGCCAGCAGCGTAGGTGGGCAGGCCAATCAGCCCCAGTACTTC. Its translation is CASSVGGQANQPQYF.

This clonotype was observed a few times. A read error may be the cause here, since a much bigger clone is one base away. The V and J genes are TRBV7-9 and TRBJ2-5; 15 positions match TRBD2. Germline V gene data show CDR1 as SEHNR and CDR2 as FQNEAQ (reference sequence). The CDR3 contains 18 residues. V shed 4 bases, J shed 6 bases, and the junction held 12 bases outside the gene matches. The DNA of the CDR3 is TGTGCCAGCAGCTATCAGTTCGGACTAGCGGGAGGGCAACAGACCCAGTACTTC. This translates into CASSYQFGLAGGQQTQYF. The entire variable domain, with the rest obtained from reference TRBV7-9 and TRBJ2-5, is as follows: DTGVSQNPRHKITKRGQNVTFRCDPISEHNRLYWYRQTLGQGPEFLTYFQNEAQLEKSRLLSDRFSAERPKGSFSTLEIQRTEQGDSAMYLCASSYQFGLAGGQQTQYFGPGTRLLVL.

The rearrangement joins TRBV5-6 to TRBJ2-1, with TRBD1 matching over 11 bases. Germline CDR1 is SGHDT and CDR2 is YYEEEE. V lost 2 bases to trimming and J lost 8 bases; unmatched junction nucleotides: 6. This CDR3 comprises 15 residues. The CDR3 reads CASSFYGTGGYEQFF. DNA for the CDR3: TGTGCCAGCAGCTTTTACGGGACAGGGGGATATGAGCAGTTCTTC.

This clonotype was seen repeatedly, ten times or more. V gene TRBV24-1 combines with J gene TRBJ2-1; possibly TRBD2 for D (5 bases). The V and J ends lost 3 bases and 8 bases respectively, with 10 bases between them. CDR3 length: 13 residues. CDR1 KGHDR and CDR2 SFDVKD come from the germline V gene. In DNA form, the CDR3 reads TGTGCCACCAGTGATGCGGGTTGGGATGAGCAGTTCTTC. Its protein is CATSDAGWDEQFF.

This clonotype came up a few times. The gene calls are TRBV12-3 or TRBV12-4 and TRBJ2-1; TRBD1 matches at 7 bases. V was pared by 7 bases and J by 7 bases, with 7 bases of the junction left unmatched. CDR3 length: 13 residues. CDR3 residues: CASNQQGENEQFF. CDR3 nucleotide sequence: TGTGCCAGCAACCAGCAGGGGGAGAATGAGCAGTTCTTC.

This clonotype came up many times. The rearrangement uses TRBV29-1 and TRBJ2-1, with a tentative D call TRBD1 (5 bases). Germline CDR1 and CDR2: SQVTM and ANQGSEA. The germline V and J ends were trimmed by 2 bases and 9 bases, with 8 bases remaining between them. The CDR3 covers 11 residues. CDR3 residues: CSVERGFEQFF. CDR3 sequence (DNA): TGCAGCGTTGAAAGGGGATTTGAGCAGTTCTTC.

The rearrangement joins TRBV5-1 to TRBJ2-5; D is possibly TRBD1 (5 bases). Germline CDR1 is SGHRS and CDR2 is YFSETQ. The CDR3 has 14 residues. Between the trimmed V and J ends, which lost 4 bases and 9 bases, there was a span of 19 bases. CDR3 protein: CASSPGHPNQPQYF. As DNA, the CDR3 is TGCGCCAGCAGCCCTGGACATCCCAATCAGCCCCAGTACTTC.

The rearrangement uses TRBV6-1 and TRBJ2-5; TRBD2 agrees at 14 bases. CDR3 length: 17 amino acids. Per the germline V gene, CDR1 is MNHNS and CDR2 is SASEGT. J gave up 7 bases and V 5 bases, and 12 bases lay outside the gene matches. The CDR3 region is CASSPKTSGRVHATQYF. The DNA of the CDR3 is TGTGCCAGCAGTCCCAAGACTAGCGGGAGGGTCCATGCGACCCAGTACTTC.

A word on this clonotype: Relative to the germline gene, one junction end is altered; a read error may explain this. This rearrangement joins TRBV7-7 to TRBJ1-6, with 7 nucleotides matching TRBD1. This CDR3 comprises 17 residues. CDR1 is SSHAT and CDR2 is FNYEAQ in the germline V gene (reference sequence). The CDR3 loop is CASSAPPRQGGNSPLHF. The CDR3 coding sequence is TGTGCTAGCAGTGCCCCCCCCCGACAGGGCGGCAATTCACCCCTCCACTTT.

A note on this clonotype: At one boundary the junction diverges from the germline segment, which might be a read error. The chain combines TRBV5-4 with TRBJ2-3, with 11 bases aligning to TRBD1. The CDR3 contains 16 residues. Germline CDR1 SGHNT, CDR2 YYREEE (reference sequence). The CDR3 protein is CASSSGQGGPPDTQYF. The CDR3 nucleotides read TGCGCCAGCAGCTCGGGACAGGGGGGGCCCCCAGATACGCAGTATTTT.

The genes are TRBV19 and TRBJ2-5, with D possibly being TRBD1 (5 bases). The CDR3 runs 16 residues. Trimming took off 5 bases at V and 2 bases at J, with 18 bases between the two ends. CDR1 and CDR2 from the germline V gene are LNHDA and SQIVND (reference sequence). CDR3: CASSPTPAGKQETQYF. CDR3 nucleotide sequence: TGTGCCAGTAGTCCGACCCCGGCAGGGAAACAAGAGACCCAGTACTTC.

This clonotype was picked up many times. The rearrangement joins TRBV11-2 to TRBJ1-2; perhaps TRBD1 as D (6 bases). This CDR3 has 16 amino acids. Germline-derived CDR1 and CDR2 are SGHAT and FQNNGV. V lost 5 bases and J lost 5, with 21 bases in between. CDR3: CASSPGRGGSGYGYTF. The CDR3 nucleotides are TGTGCCAGCAGCCCCGGGAGAGGGGGATCGGGGTATGGCTACACCTTC.

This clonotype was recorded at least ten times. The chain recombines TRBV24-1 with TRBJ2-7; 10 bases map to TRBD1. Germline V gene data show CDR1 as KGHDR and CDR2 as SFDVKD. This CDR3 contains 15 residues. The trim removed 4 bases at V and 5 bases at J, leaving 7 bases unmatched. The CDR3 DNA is TGTGCCACCAGTGACCCCTCCGGGACAGGGGACGAGCAGTACTTC. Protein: CATSDPSGTGDEQYF.

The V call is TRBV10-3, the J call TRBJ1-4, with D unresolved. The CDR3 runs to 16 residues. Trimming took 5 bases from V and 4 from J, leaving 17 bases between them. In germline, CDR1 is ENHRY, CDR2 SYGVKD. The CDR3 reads CAISLSNPRVNEKLFF. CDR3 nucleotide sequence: TGTGCCATCAGTTTATCTAATCCGAGGGTTAATGAAAAACTGTTTTTT.

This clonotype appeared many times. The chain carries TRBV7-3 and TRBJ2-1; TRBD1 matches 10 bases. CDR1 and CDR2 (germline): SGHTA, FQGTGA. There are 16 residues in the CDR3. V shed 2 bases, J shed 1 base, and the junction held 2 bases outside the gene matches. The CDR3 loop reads CASSLQDRGSYNEQFF. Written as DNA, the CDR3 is TGTGCCAGCAGCTTACAGGACAGGGGGTCCTACAATGAGCAGTTCTTC.